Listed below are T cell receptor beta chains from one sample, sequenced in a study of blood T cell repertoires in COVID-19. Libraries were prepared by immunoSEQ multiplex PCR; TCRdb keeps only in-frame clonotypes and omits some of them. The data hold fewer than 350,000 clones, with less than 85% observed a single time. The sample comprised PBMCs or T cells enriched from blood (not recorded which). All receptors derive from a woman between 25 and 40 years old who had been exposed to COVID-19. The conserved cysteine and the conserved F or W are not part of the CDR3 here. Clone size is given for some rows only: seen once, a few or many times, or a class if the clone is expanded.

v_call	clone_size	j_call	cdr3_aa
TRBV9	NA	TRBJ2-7	ASSVTGTGGIDEQY
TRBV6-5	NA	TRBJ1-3	ASSYYGNSGNTIY
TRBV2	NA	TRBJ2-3	ASRMRSAGGYTDTQY
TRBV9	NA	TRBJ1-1	ASSAQGLVDTEAF
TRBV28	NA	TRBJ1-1	ASTNQMNTEAF
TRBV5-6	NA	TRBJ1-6	ASSRDRVIGSPLH
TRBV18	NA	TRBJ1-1	ASSPTGDGTEAF
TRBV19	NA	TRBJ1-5	AISRGSGQPQH
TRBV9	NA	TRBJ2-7	ASSVIPNSGIWEQY
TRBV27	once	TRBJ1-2	ASSSATGNYGYT
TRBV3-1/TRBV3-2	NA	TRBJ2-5	ASSSSRLQETQY
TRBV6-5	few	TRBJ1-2	ASSYSGQGKGYT
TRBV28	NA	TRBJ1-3	ASMGRILTGNTIY
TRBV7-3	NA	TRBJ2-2	ASSFGGGLNTGELF
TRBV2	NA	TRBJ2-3	ASSMGQSTDTQY
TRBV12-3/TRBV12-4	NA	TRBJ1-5	ATSAGLQPQH
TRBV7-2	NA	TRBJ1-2	ASRNTGMSGYT
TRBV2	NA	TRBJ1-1	ASKGQGIGTEAF
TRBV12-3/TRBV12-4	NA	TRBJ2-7	ASSFRVYEQY
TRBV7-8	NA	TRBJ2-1	ASSEIAGYSYNEQF
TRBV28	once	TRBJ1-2	ASSPHGQGSNGYT
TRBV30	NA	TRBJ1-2	AWSVRGQGKGYGYT
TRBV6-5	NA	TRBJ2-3	ASIAAGRPDTQY
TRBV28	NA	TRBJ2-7	ASSLTYEQY
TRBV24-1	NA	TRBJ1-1	ATSVGGNTEAF
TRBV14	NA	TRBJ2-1	ASSQDAGLGHWWSYNEQF
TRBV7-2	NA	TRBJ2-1	ASSPAASSYNEQF
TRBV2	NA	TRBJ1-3	ASSVKDRGAGNTIY
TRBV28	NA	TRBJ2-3	ASNHGTDLTDTQY
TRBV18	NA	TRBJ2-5	ASSPPGLAGFQETQY
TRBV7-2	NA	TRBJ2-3	ASSTSLGDTQY
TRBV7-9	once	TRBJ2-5	ASEDGETQY
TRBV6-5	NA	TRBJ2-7	ASSYSGRSSYEQY
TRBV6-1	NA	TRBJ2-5	ASSEGSGRRQETQY
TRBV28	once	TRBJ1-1	ASSPKNRVGTEAF
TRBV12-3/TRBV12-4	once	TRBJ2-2	ASSQTGTGELF
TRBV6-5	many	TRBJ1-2	ASSRGSIGYGYT
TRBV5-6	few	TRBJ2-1	ASSLLRTSGGARGNEQF
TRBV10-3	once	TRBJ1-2	AIRPGQEGGYT
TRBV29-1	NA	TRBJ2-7	SVELAGSYEQY